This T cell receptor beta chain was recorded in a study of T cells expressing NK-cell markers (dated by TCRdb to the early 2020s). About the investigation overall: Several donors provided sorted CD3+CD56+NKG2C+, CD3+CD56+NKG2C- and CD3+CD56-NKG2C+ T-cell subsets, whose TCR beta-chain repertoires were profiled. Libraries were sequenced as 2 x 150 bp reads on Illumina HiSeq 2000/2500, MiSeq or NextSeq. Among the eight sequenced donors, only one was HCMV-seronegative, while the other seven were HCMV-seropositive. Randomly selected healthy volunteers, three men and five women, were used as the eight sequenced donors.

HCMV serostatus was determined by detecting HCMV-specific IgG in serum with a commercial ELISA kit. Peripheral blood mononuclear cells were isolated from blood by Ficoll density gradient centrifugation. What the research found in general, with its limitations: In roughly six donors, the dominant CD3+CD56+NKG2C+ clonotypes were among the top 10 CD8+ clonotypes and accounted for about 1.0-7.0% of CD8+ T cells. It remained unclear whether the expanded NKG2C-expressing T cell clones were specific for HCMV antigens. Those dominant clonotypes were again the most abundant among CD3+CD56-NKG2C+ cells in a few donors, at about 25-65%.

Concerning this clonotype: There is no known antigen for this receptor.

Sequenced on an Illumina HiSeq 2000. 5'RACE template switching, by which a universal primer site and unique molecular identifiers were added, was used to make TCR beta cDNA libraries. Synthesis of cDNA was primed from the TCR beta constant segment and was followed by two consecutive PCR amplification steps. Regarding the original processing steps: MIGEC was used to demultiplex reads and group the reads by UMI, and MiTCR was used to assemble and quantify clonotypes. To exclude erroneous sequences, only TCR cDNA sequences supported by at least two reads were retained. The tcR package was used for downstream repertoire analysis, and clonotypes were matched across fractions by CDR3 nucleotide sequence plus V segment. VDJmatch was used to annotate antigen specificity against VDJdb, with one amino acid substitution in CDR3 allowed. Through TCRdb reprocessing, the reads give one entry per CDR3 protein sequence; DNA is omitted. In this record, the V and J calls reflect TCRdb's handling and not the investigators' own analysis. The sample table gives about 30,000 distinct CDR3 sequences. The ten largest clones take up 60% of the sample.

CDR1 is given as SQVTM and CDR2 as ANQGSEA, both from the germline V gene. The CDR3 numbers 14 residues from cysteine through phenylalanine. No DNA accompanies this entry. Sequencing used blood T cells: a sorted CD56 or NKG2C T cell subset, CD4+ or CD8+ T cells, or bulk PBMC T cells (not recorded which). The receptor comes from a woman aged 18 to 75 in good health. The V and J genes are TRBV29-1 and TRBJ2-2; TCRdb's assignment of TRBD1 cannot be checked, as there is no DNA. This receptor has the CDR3 CTVWDRSNTGELFF.